The sequence of this TCR beta chain was determined in a study of T cell repertoires in cytomegalovirus infection. Overall study: Through public TCR beta signatures, both CMV infection and matching HLA type were indicated.

TCRdb used MiXCR to reprocess the reads, holding one entry per CDR3 protein. The data contain 830,000 or so distinct CDR3 sequences, about 31% of them singletons. As regards this clonotype: Antigen specificity is unknown.

The input for sequencing was cultured CD8+ T cells from PBMCs, taken from culture after CMV antigen stimulation. This sequence originates from a human donor in good health (CMV status not recorded). Some clones in this sample may be carry-over from other donors' samples.

The CDR3 nucleotides read TGCAGCGTCATCGATGGACAGGGAAACTATGGCTACACCTTC. It yields the protein CSVIDGQGNYGYTF. The chain has TRBV29-1 and TRBJ1-2, with TRBD1 identical over 8 bases. The CDR3 consists of 14 residues. Trimming cost V 6 bases and J 2 bases; bases outside gene matches: 8. Looked up from germline, CDR1 is SQVTM and CDR2 is ANQGSEA.